A selection of T cell receptor beta chains follows, all from one sample in a study of CD8+CD57+ T cells in acquired aplastic anemia. TCRdb itself ran the reads through MiXCR, one entry per CDR3 protein. The sample shows 100,000 to 150,000 distinct CDR3 sequences, 40% of them seen only once. The sequenced sample consisted of sorted CD4+, CD8+, or CD8+CD57+ T cells (not recorded which) from PBMCs. These receptors all come from a human donor with aplastic anemia. The CDR3 runs from the conserved cysteine through the conserved F or W. A D gene is named only where the DNA matches it firmly. Expanded clones get a size class; other rows say once, few or many, or leave the size out.

v_call,d_call,j_call,clone_size,cdr3_nt,cdr3_aa
TRBV28,TRBD2,TRBJ2-7,many,TGTGCCAGCAGTTCGCCGGGACTAGCGGGGGGGCCCACCGAGCAGTACTTC,CASSSPGLAGGPTEQYF
TRBV4-1,NA,TRBJ1-1,NA,TGCGCCAGCAGCCAAGATTTGGCGGCAGGGAGTTTAAGAATCACTGAAGCTTTCTTT,CASSQDLAAGSLRITEAFF
TRBV20-1,TRBD2,TRBJ2-2,few,TGCAGTGCTAGAGATCTCGTTAGCGGGGGGAACACCGGGGAGCTGTTTTTT,CSARDLVSGGNTGELFF
TRBV6-5,NA,TRBJ2-3,many,TGTGCCAGCAGAGGGGGGGCCGGGACAGATACGCAGTATTTT,CASRGGAGTDTQYF
TRBV10-3,TRBD2,TRBJ2-1,NA,TGTGCCATCAGTAGAGGGGACGGGGGGGCAAATGAGCAGTTCTTC,CAISRGDGGANEQFF
TRBV6-4,TRBD1,TRBJ1-2,many,TGTGCCAGCAGGTGGGCCGACAGGGGGGACTATGGCTACACCTTC,CASRWADRGDYGYTF
TRBV2,TRBD1,TRBJ1-5,many,TGTGCCAGCAGTGAAGGACAGGGAGGCAATCAGCCCCAGCATTTT,CASSEGQGGNQPQHF
TRBV11-2,NA,TRBJ2-7,NA,TGTGCCAGCAGCCCGACTGGGCTCGAGCAGTACTTC,CASSPTGLEQYF
TRBV20-1,NA,TRBJ2-7,many,TGCAGTGCTAGAGTCACAGCGGACTCCTACGAGCAGTACTTC,CSARVTADSYEQYF
TRBV7-9,NA,TRBJ2-7,NA,TGTGCCAGCAGACCCCGATATAGCGGCTACGAGCAGTACTTC,CASRPRYSGYEQYF
TRBV7-7,NA,TRBJ2-5,many,TGTGCCAGCAGCCCTTATAGACAAGAGACCCAGTACTTC,CASSPYRQETQYF
TRBV30,TRBD1,TRBJ1-1,few,TGTGCCTGGAGGGGGGGGGACAGGGAAACTGAAGCTTTCTTT,CAWRGGDRETEAFF
TRBV5-6,NA,TRBJ1-2,many,TGTGCCAGCAGCCAGCCCGACCGGCTATTTTTGAGCTACACCTTC,CASSQPDRLFLSYTF
TRBV7-6,TRBD2,TRBJ2-1,many,TGTGCCAGCAGCTCAACTAGCGGGTCTACCTACAATGAGCAGTTCTTC,CASSSTSGSTYNEQFF
TRBV6-5,TRBD1,TRBJ1-1,few,TGTGCCAGCAGGGGACAGGGGGTCCTTTACACTGAAGCTTTCTTT,CASRGQGVLYTEAFF
TRBV29-1,TRBD2,TRBJ2-1,NA,TGCAGCGTACTTCCGGGACTAGCTAGCAATGAGCAGTTCTTC,CSVLPGLASNEQFF
TRBV7-9,NA,TRBJ2-7,few,TGTGCCAGTAGACCCGGACCGGGGGACGAGCAGTACTTC,CASRPGPGDEQYF
TRBV2,TRBD2,TRBJ2-5,NA,TGTGCCAGCAGCGGGGGGGGCATTGTAGAGACCCAGTACTTC,CASSGGGIVETQYF
TRBV7-9,NA,TRBJ2-2,many,TGTGCCAGCAGCTTAGAACCACCGAACACCGGGGAGCTGTTTTTT,CASSLEPPNTGELFF
TRBV25-1,TRBD2,TRBJ2-1,NA,TGTGCCAGCAGTCACCCCCGGACTAGTCCGGCCTCCTACAATGAGCAGTTCTTC,CASSHPRTSPASYNEQFF
TRBV6-5,NA,TRBJ1-1,many,TGTGCCAGCAGTCTCGGGACGCTCGAAGCTTTCTTT,CASSLGTLEAFF
TRBV9,NA,TRBJ1-2,once,TGTGCCAGCAGCGGAGAAGGGGACCCGAAGGATGGCTACACCTTC,CASSGEGDPKDGYTF
TRBV6-5,NA,TRBJ1-2,many,TGTGCCAGCAGTTTGGGGGGCCATCCTGTCAACTATGGCTACACCTTC,CASSLGGHPVNYGYTF
TRBV10-2,TRBD2,TRBJ2-3,once,TGCGCCAGCAGTTGGACTAGCGGGGGGGCCTCGGCAGATACGCAGTATTTT,CASSWTSGGASADTQYF
TRBV7-9,NA,TRBJ1-4,many,TGTGCCAGCAGCTCCCTTACCTACTATGAAAAACTGTTTTTT,CASSSLTYYEKLFF
TRBV24-1,NA,TRBJ2-3,NA,TGTGCCACCGCAGAGGGCAAGACGCAGTATTTT,CATAEGKTQYF
TRBV9,NA,TRBJ2-5,many,TGCGCCAGCAGCGTGGGACTTGTCCAAGAGACCCAGTACTTC,CASSVGLVQETQYF
TRBV20-1,TRBD2,TRBJ2-1,many,TGCAGTGCTAGACCCCTAGCAACGGGAGGGGATGAGCAGTTCTTC,CSARPLATGGDEQFF
TRBV5-1,NA,TRBJ1-6,many,TGCGCCAGCAGCCCCCGGGATAATTCACCCCTCCACTTT,CASSPRDNSPLHF
TRBV29-1,NA,TRBJ1-5,NA,TGCAGCGTGGGCGGTCAGCCCCAGCATTTT,CSVGGQPQHF
TRBV10-2,TRBD1,TRBJ1-4,NA,TGCGCCAGCGCCGAGGACAGGGGAACTAATGAAAAACTGTTTTTT,CASAEDRGTNEKLFF
TRBV4-1,NA,TRBJ1-6,many,TGCGCCAGCAGCCAAGAGTTAATGGATTTTAGAGCCTATAATTCACCCCTCCACTTT,CASSQELMDFRAYNSPLHF
TRBV10-1,NA,TRBJ1-3,NA,TGCGCCAGCAGTGAGGGACAGAAAAACACCATATATTTT,CASSEGQKNTIYF
TRBV19,NA,TRBJ2-1,many,TGTGCCAGTAGTATAATGAGGGGGGTGGGACACAATGAGCAGTTCTTC,CASSIMRGVGHNEQFF
TRBV7-2,NA,TRBJ1-6,once,TGTGCCAGCAGCTTAGGATATGGATCTGGATCACCCCTCCACTTT,CASSLGYGSGSPLHF
TRBV5-1,TRBD1,TRBJ2-1,few,TGCGCCAGCAGCTCGGGACAGGTTACCCACAATGAGCAGTTCTTC,CASSSGQVTHNEQFF
TRBV6-5,TRBD2,TRBJ2-5,many,TGTGCCAGCAGGGCTAGCGGGGGGATAGAGACCCAGTACTTC,CASRASGGIETQYF
TRBV20-1,TRBD1,TRBJ2-5,NA,TGCAGTGCGCTACCAGACAGGGGGGAGACCCAGTACTTC,CSALPDRGETQYF
TRBV11-2,NA,TRBJ2-3,few,TGTGCCAGCAGCCCGGACTATCTCCCAGATACGCAGTATTTT,CASSPDYLPDTQYF
TRBV7-3,TRBD1,TRBJ1-5,NA,TGTGCCAGCAGCTTATGGGACAGAGAAAATCAGCCCCAGCATTTT,CASSLWDRENQPQHF
TRBV3-1,TRBD2,TRBJ2-5,few,TGTGCCAGCAGCCCTTCGTGGCTAGCGGGGGAGAGTTTCCAAGAGACCCAGTACTTC,CASSPSWLAGESFQETQYF
TRBV10-3,NA,TRBJ2-7,few,TGTGCCATCAGTGAGAACGACAGTCGTGAGCAGTACTTC,CAISENDSREQYF
TRBV7-9,TRBD1,TRBJ1-2,many,TGTGCCAGCAGCCCGGGGACAGGGTCGTACGGCGGCTACACCTTC,CASSPGTGSYGGYTF
TRBV7-2,NA,TRBJ2-2,few,TGTGCCAGCAGCTTAGTGTGGGGGAACACCGGGGAGCTGTTTTTT,CASSLVWGNTGELFF
TRBV7-9,NA,TRBJ2-5,NA,TGTGCCAGCAGCTTGGTGGTCCAGTACTTC,CASSLVVQYF
TRBV6-1,TRBD1,TRBJ2-2,few,TGTGCCAGCAGTGCCCGACAGGGTGGCGCCGGGGAGCTGTTTTTT,CASSARQGGAGELFF
TRBV4-1,NA,TRBJ1-1,many,TGCGCCAGCAGTGGGGGCTCGAGCACTGAAGCTTTCTTT,CASSGGSSTEAFF
TRBV4-2,TRBD1,TRBJ2-2,many,TGTGCCAGCAGCCTCGGACAGGACGCCGGGGAGCTGTTTTTT,CASSLGQDAGELFF
TRBV5-8,NA,TRBJ2-7,many,TGTGCCAGCAGCTTGGGGCGGATTTACGAGCAGTACTTC,CASSLGRIYEQYF
TRBV7-2,TRBD1,TRBJ1-6,NA,TGTGCCAGCAGTGGACAGGGAAGTTCACCCCTCCACTTT,CASSGQGSSPLHF